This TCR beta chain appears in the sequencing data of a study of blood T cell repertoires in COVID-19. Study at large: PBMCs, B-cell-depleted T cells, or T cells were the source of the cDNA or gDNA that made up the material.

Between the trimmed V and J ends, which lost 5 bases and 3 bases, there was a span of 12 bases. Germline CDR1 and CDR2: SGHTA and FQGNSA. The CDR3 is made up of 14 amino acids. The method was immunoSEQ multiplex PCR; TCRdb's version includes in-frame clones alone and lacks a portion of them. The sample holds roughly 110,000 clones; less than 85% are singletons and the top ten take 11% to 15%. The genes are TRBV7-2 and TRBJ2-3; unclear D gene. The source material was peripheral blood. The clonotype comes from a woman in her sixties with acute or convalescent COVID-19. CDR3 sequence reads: CASSQPPRTDTQYF. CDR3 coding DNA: TGTGCCAGCAGCCAACCCCCTAGGACAGATACGCAGTATTTT.